This T cell receptor (beta chain) was sequenced in a study of blood T cell repertoires in COVID-19. Turning to the study itself: Spain, Italy and the United States supplied samples that represented acute and convalescent COVID-19. From T cells, B-cell-depleted T cells, or PBMCs came the material, which was cDNA or gDNA.

Original processing notes: Estimated nucleated cell counts came from reference gene primer amplification. Repertoires were generated with immunoSEQ multiplex PCR, while TCRdb's copy carries only in-frame clones and drops some. V, J and clone size were drawn from that table, and D and trimming were deduced from the DNA. The sample consists of 85,000 to 120,000 clones, around nine tenths of them appearing once. Germline V CDR1 and CDR2: LGHDT, YNNKEL (reference sequence). The CDR3 has 16 amino acids. V lost 6 bases and J lost 7; bases outside the gene matches: 14. Input material: peripheral blood. This clonotype was obtained from a man between 50 and 59 years old with active COVID-19. The chain uses TRBV3-1 (or the pseudogene TRBV3-2) and TRBJ2-1, with 8 bases lining up with TRBD2. DNA of the CDR3: TGTGCCAGCAGTCCTCGATGGCTAGCGGGTGGAAATGAGCAGTTCTTC. Translated: CASSPRWLAGGNEQFF.